This TCR beta chain was recorded in a study of blood T cell repertoires in COVID-19. In the study overall: Material from acute and convalescent COVID-19 was sourced from the United States, Italy and Spain. PBMCs, B-cell-depleted T cells, or T cells provided the cDNA or gDNA that made up the material.

In the original analysis: Estimates of nucleated cell counts were drawn from the amplification of reference gene primers. Produced via immunoSEQ multiplex PCR; TCRdb's table is partial and in-frame only. That table supplies the V and J calls and clone size; D and trimming were determined from the DNA. The sample lists about 110,000 clones, 83% seen once, with 18% in the top ten. Germline CDR1 is LGHDT and CDR2 is YNNKEL (reference sequence). The length of the CDR3 is 11 residues. Trimming took 0 bases from V and 9 from J, leaving 5 bases between them. The TCR sequence derives from a woman aged 60 to 75 with acute or convalescent COVID-19. Sequenced material: peripheral blood. The V call is TRBV3-1 (or the pseudogene TRBV3-2), the J call TRBJ1-1; D is ambiguous. CDR3 DNA: TGTGCCAGCAGCCAAGACAGGAAAGCTTTCTTT. Residues: CASSQDRKAFF.